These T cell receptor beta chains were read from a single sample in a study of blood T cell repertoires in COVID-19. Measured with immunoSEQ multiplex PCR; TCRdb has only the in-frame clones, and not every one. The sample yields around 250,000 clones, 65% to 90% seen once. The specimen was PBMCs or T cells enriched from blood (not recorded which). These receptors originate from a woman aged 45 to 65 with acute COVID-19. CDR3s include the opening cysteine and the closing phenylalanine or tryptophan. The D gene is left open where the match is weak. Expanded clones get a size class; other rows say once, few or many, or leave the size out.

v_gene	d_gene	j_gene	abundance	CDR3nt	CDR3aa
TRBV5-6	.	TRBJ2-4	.	TGTGCCAGCAGCCAGGGGACGCGTAGTAACATTCAGTACTTC	CASSQGTRSNIQYF
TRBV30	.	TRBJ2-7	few	TGTGCCTGGAGTATAAGTACTTACGAGCAGTACTTC	CAWSISTYEQYF
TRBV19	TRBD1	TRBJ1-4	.	TGTGCCAGTCAGGGGTGGGACAGCAATGAAAAACTGTTTTTT	CASQGWDSNEKLFF
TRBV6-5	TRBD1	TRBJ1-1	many	TGTGCCAGCAGGGATCGAGACAGGGTGAACACTGAAGCTTTCTTT	CASRDRDRVNTEAFF
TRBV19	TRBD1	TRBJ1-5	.	TGTGCCAGTAGTAATGACCAGGGGGCGCATCAGCCCCAGCATTTT	CASSNDQGAHQPQHF
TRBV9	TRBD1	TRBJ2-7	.	TGTGCCAGCAGCTACGACCCGGGACAGGGGGCGGACGAGCAGTACTTC	CASSYDPGQGADEQYF
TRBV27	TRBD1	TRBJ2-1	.	TGTGCCAGCAGTTTCCAACCCCCCGGGACAGGGAATGAGCAGTTCTTC	CASSFQPPGTGNEQFF
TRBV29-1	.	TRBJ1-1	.	TGCAGCGTTGACTTAGGACAGTTATTAACTGAAGCTTTCTTT	CSVDLGQLLTEAFF
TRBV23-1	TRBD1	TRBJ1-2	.	TGCGCCAGCAGTCAATCGCGGGGACAGGGCTATGGCTACACCTTC	CASSQSRGQGYGYTF
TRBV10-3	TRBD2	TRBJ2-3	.	TGTGCCGCGAAGGAAGCGGGGGGAGAAGATACGCAGTATTTT	CAAKEAGGEDTQYF
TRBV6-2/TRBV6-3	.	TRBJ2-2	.	TGTGCCAGCAGTACAGACCTTAAGGACAGCCTCGCGAACACCGGGGAGCTGTTTTTT	CASSTDLKDSLANTGELFF
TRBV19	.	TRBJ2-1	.	TGTGCCAGTTCCGGGGGCAATGAGCAGTTCTTC	CASSGGNEQFF
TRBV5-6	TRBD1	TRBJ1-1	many	TGTGCCAGCAGCGGACGGACAGGAAAAGGGTTCATGAACACTGAAGCTTTCTTT	CASSGRTGKGFMNTEAFF
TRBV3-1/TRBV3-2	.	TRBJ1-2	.	TGTGCCAGCAGCCTCAGGGGCCCAATTGACTATGGCTACACCTTC	CASSLRGPIDYGYTF
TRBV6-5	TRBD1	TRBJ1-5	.	TGTGCCAGCAGTCGGGACAGGGATAGCAATCAGCCCCAGCATTTT	CASSRDRDSNQPQHF
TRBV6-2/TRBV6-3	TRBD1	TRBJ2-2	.	TGTGCCAGCAGCCTACAGGGGGCAGGGACCGGGGAGCTGTTTTTT	CASSLQGAGTGELFF
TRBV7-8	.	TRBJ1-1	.	TGTGCCAGCAGCTTAGGAGGGGGGGCGGTTGACACTGAAGCTTTCTTT	CASSLGGGAVDTEAFF
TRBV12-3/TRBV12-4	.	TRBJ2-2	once	TGTGCCAGCAGGGCGAGGGTCACCGGGGAGCTGTTTTTT	CASRARVTGELFF
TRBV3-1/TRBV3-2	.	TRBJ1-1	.	TGTGCCAGCAGCCAAACATCAGGATTAGCTTTCTTT	CASSQTSGLAFF
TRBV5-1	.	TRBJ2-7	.	TGCGCCAGCAGTGTCGACAGAGAACACTCCTACGAGCAGTACTTC	CASSVDREHSYEQYF
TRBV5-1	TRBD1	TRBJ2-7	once	TGCGCCAGCAGGACCGGGACAGCGGTTTACGAGCAGTACTTC	CASRTGTAVYEQYF
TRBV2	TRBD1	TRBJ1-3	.	TGTGCCAGCAGAGTGGACAGGGCTGGAAACACCATATATTTT	CASRVDRAGNTIYF
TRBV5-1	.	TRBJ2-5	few	TGCGCCAGCAGCTTGATCGGAGGTTTCCAAGAGACCCAGTACTTC	CASSLIGGFQETQYF
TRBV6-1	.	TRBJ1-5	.	TGTGCCAGCAGTGGGGGACAAGGGCGACCCAATCAGCCCCAGCATTTT	CASSGGQGRPNQPQHF
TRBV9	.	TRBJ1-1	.	TGTGCCAGCAGCGCATACAGGGATTCTGAAGCTTTCTTT	CASSAYRDSEAFF
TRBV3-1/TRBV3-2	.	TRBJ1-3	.	TGTGCCAGCAGCCAAGCGTCGGACATAGCTAACGGAAACACCATATATTTT	CASSQASDIANGNTIYF
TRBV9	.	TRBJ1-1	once	TGTGCCAGCAGCGAGGGAGGGAACACTGAAGCTTTCTTT	CASSEGGNTEAFF
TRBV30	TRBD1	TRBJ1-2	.	TGTGCCTGGAGTCCGTCGGACAGGGGGAGTCTCTATGGCTACACCTTC	CAWSPSDRGSLYGYTF
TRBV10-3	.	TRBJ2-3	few	TGTGCCATCAGTGTGGCGGGGCGCACAGATACGCAGTATTTT	CAISVAGRTDTQYF
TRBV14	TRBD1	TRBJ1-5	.	TGTGCCAGCAGCCAAGAGGGACGGGACAGGGTTAGCGATCAGCCCCAGCATTTT	CASSQEGRDRVSDQPQHF
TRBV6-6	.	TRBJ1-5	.	TGTGCCAGCAGACCGGGGGGGGGAAGCAATCAGCCCCAGCATTTT	CASRPGGGSNQPQHF
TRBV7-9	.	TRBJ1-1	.	TGTGCCAGCAGCAGGCCAGGGAATACTGAAGCTTTCTTT	CASSRPGNTEAFF
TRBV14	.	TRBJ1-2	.	TGTGCCAGCAGCCAAGTTCAGGGGTCCAACTATGGCTACACCTTC	CASSQVQGSNYGYTF
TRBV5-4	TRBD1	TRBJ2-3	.	TGTGCCAGCAGCTTGGCCCCGCAGGGGGGCACAGATACGCAGTATTTT	CASSLAPQGGTDTQYF
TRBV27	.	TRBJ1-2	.	TGTGCCAGCAAAGGGACATATTATGGCTACACCTTC	CASKGTYYGYTF
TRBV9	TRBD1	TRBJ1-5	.	TGTGCCAGCAGCGAAACACCGACAGGGCCTCAGCCCCAGCATTTT	CASSETPTGPQPQHF
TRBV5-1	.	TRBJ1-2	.	TGCGCCCGCGGGTGCGGGGAGGGGGGTAACTATGGCTACACCTTC	CARGCGEGGNYGYTF
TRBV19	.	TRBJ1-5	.	TGTGCCAGTAGTCAGGGCCTTGGGCGCAATCAGCCCCAGCATTTT	CASSQGLGRNQPQHF
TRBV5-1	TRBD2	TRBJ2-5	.	TGCGCCAGCAGCTTTGGGTTGGGACTAGCGGGGTCGGAGACCCAGTACTTC	CASSFGLGLAGSETQYF
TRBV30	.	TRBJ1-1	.	TGTGCCTGGAGTCCAGCTGGGGGGGGGACTGAAGCTTTCTTT	CAWSPAGGGTEAFF
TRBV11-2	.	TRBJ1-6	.	TGTGCCAGCACCCATGCGGGGGCCCATAATTCACCCCTCCACTTT	CASTHAGAHNSPLHF
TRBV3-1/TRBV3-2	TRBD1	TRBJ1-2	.	TGTGCCAGCAGCCAAGTAGGGCAGGGGGCAAACTATGGCTACACCTTC	CASSQVGQGANYGYTF
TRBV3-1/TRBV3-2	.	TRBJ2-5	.	TGTGCCAGCAGCCCTGGACTGGAAGAGACCCAGTACTTC	CASSPGLEETQYF
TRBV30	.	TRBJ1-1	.	TGTGCCTGGAGGCAGGGCTACAACACTGAAGCTTTCTTT	CAWRQGYNTEAFF
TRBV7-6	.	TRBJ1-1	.	TGTGCCAGCACCGGCAGGTTCCCTAACACTGAAGCTTTCTTT	CASTGRFPNTEAFF
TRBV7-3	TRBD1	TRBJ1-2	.	TGTGCCAGCAGCTCGACAGGGGGCAGGGTGGACTATGGCTACACCTTC	CASSSTGGRVDYGYTF
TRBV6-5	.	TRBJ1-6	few	TGTGCCAGCGGGAGATCCGCCTATAATTCACCCCTCCACTTT	CASGRSAYNSPLHF
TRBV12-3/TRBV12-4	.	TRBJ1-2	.	TGTGCCAGCAACTGGGGGGGTGAAGGCTACACCTTC	CASNWGGEGYTF
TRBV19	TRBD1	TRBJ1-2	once	TGTGCCAGTAGGGCGATTCAGGGGGTGGACTATGGCTACACCTTC	CASRAIQGVDYGYTF
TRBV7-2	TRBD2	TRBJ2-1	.	TGTGCCAGCAGCTTTGGCCTGGCGGGAGCTGGGAATGAGCAGTTCTTC	CASSFGLAGAGNEQFF
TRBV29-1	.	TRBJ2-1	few	TGCAGCGTTGGACTAGTTGGTGAGCAGTTCTTC	CSVGLVGEQFF
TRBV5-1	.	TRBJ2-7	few	TGCGCCAGCAGCTTGGTAAGGGGAGAGCAGTACTTC	CASSLVRGEQYF
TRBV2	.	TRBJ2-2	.	TGTGCCAGCAGTGGGCAGGGGATCGACACCGGGGAGCTGTTTTTT	CASSGQGIDTGELFF